This T cell receptor beta chain was identified in a study of identifying expanded T cells in peripheral blood. Overall study results and limits: Technical replicates showed approximately 1.2 changed clones; two weeks about 16; four weeks 19.

Germline V gene data show CDR1 as SGHNT and CDR2 as YYREEE (reference sequence). This CDR3 region has 11 residues. The V and J ends lost 0 bases and 5 bases respectively, with 2 bases between them. With respect to this clone: Its specificity is not known. A single base separates this from a much larger clone, so it may be a read error. Within the sample, other DNA sequences also encode this same CDR3.

The table came from immunoSEQ multiplex PCR; TCRdb's copy has only in-frame clones and leaves some out. The table shows approximately 90,000 clones, with about 86% occurring only once. This receptor was obtained from a person aged 18-70 years in good health. The chain combines TRBV5-4 with TRBJ1-1; D unresolved. The sample consisted of blood. In DNA, the CDR3 is TGTGCCAGCAGCTTGGGAACTGAAGCTTTCTTT. It specifies CASSLGTEAFF.